At least ten counts were recorded for the clone carrying this T cell receptor (beta chain). Its antigen is unidentified. These data belong to a study of response to subunit inactivated influenza vaccine. Regarding the study as a whole: That few new T cells are recruited by each seasonal influenza vaccination was the authors' suggestion.

TCRdb re-called the RT-PCR reads with MiXCR, one entry per CDR3 protein. Of about 500,000 distinct CDR3 sequences in the sample, 6% to 9% are singletons; the top ten hold around 13%. V was pared by 6 bases and J by 2 bases, with 2 bases of the junction left unmatched. The CDR3 runs to 13 residues. CDR1 is DFQATT, CDR2 SNEGSKA, per germline (reference sequence). The TCR sequence derives from a man between 50 and 75 years old who received an inactivated influenza vaccine. The chain couples TRBV20-1 to TRBJ2-3; 10 bases agree with TRBD1. Here the sequenced sample was PBMCs from blood, taken around 25 months after vaccination. The CDR3 DNA reads as TGCAGTGCGGGGACAGGGGACACAGATACGCAGTATTTT. It is translated as CSAGTGDTDTQYF.